This entry lists 28 T cell receptor beta chains sequenced from one sample in a study of Graves' ophthalmopathy and Graves' hyperthyroidism. Investigators amplified TCR beta CDR3 regions from RNA transcripts. Investigators did first-round RT-PCR with HTBI primers, then second-round multiplex PCR. MiXCR was run by TCRdb on the multiplex PCR reads, yielding one entry per CDR3 protein. The table includes some 520,000 distinct CDR3 sequences, around 15% detected once. Input material: blood. These receptors were taken from a woman in her twenties or thirties with Graves' ophthalmopathy.

This clonotype was recorded at least ten times. The V call is TRBV27, the J call TRBJ1-5; D is possibly TRBD1 (6 bases). Germline V gene data show CDR1 as MNHEY and CDR2 as SMNVEV (reference sequence). V was pared by 6 bases and J by 7 bases, with 19 bases between. This CDR3 is built from 15 residues. The CDR3, as DNA: TGTGCCAGCAGCCCCGGGACATTTGGAGGGCAGCCCCAGCATTTT. Translated, it gives CASSPGTFGGQPQHF.

Many counts were recorded for this clonotype. The V and J genes are TRBV9 and TRBJ1-1; unclear D gene. CDR3 length equals 14 residues. V was shortened by 0 bases and J by 5 bases, with 11 bases between the two germline ends. The V gene's germline CDR1 is SGDLS and CDR2 YYNGEE. The CDR3 sequence is CASSVESFRTEAFF. CDR3 coding DNA: TGTGCCAGCAGCGTAGAGAGCTTCAGGACTGAAGCTTTCTTT.

This clonotype occurred many times. This sequence joins TRBV6-1 and TRBJ1-5; tentatively, D is TRBD1 (5 bases). CDR3 size: 15 residues. Trimming took 7 bases from V and 4 from J, leaving 17 bases between them. Germline CDR1 reads MNHNS; CDR2 reads SASEGT. The CDR3 DNA sequence: TGTGCCAGCAATGAGTATCCGGGGGGGAATCAGCCCCAGCATTTT. Amino acid sequence: CASNEYPGGNQPQHF.

This clonotype has ten or more counts. The rearrangement uses TRBV6-1 and TRBJ1-3; the D gene is possibly TRBD1 (5 bases). Trimming removed 3 bases from V and 0 bases from J, with 12 bases in between. The length of the CDR3 is 16 residues. From germline, CDR1 is MNHNS and CDR2 SASEGT. Here the CDR3 DNA reads TGTGCCAGCAGTGAGACAGTCCCAGGCTCTGGAAACACCATATATTTT. It encodes CASSETVPGSGNTIYF.

This clonotype was recorded many times. At one end, the junction sequence differs from germline, possibly due to a read error. The chain has TRBV28 and TRBJ2-4, with D possibly TRBD1 on 5 matching bases. CDR1 and CDR2 (germline): MDHEN, SYDVKM. The CDR3 has 19 amino acids. CDR3 in DNA: TGTGCCAGCAGTTTCCCAGCAGGGTCGGAAAATTTAGCCAAAAACATTAAGTACTTC. Protein product: CASSFPAGSENLAKNIKYF.

This sequence joins TRBV12-3 or TRBV12-4 and TRBJ2-5, with 8 nucleotides matching TRBD2. The trim removed 5 bases at V and 2 bases at J, leaving 10 bases unmatched. The CDR3 length is 16 residues. Here the CDR3 DNA reads TGTGCCAGCAGTCGCGGGGGAGCGGGGGTACAAGAGACCCAGTACTTC. Amino acids: CASSRGGAGVQETQYF.

On this clonotype: This clone may be a read error of a much larger clone one base away. The rearrangement uses TRBV6-1 and TRBJ1-2; D unresolved. Germline V gene data show CDR1 as MNHNS and CDR2 as SASEGT. The CDR3 contains 12 residues. CDR3 in DNA: TGTGCCAGCAGTGAAGCGACATATGGCTACAGCTTC. This translates into CASSEATYGYSF.

The table lists this clonotype with many counts. The J gene is TRBJ2-2, the V gene TRBV10-3, with a tentative D call TRBD1 (6 bases). In germline, CDR1 is ENHRY, CDR2 SYGVKD. Trimming took 4 bases from V and 4 from J, leaving 13 bases between them. The CDR3 runs 15 residues. CDR3 sequence: CAISGRTDPTGELFF. CDR3 nucleotide sequence: TGTGCCATCAGTGGCCGGACAGACCCCACCGGGGAGCTGTTTTTT.

This clonotype was picked up a small number of times. The chain carries TRBV7-2 and TRBJ2-5, with 7 bases that match TRBD2. The CDR3 runs 14 residues. Germline V gene lookup returns CDR1 SGHTA and CDR2 FQGNSA. The trim removed 9 bases at V and 1 base at J, leaving 8 bases unmatched. The CDR3 loop is CASRSWGGQETQYF. The CDR3 bases are TGTGCCAGTCGTTCGTGGGGGGGCCAAGAGACCCAGTACTTC.

This clonotype has at least ten counts. This may stem from a read error, because a much larger clone lies one nucleotide away. The chain recombines TRBV6-2 or TRBV6-3 with TRBJ1-2; unclear D gene. Germline values: CDR1 MNHEY, CDR2 SVGEGT. The length of the CDR3 is 16 residues. V was shortened by 4 bases and J by 0 bases, with 15 bases between the two germline ends. CDR3 in DNA: TGTGCCAGCAGTTCCTGGGCAGTTCGGGCTAACTATGGCTACACCTTC. This codes for CASSSWAVRANYGYTF.

CDR3 protein: CASTFGTAGQPQHF. The DNA for the CDR3 is TGTGCCAGCACTTTCGGGACAGCGGGTCAGCCCCAGCATTTT. J is TRBJ1-5 and V is TRBV12-3 or TRBV12-4; 7 bases map to TRBD1. CDR3 length: 14 amino acids. V was pared by 7 bases and J by 6 bases, with 9 bases of the junction left unmatched.

This clonotype was seen at least ten times. V gene TRBV7-3 combines with J gene TRBJ2-2; D possibly matches TRBD1 or TRBD2 (5 bases each). Between the trimmed V and J ends, which lost 1 base and 4 bases, there was a span of 13 bases. CDR1 and CDR2 from the germline V gene are SGHTA and FQGTGA. The CDR3 has 16 residues. The CDR3: CASSLIPGRITGELFF. The CDR3 nucleotides are TGTGCCAGCAGCTTAATACCGGGACGCATCACCGGGGAGCTGTTTTTT.

This clonotype was found many times. The rearrangement uses TRBV5-5 and TRBJ1-1, with D perhaps matching TRBD1 (5 bases). Deletions cut 3 bases from V and 3 bases from J, with 15 bases between. The CDR3 extends over 15 amino acids. Germline values: CDR1 SGHKS, CDR2 YYEKEE (reference sequence). In DNA, the CDR3 is TGTGCCAGCAGCTCCCTTCAGTGGGGGGACACTGAAGCTTTCTTT. Protein: CASSSLQWGDTEAFF. Using reference TRBV5-5 and TRBJ1-1 for the parts outside the CDR3, the full variable domain is DAGVTQSPTHLIKTRGQQVTLRCSPISGHKSVSWYQQVLGQGPQFIFQYYEKEERGRGNFPDRFSARQFPNYSSELNVNALLLGDSALYLCASSSLQWGDTEAFFGQGTRLTVV.

There are many counts of this clonotype. This rearrangement joins TRBV6-5 to TRBJ1-1; 7 bases map to TRBD1. Germline V lookup: CDR1 MNHEY, CDR2 SVGAGI. Germline trimming cut 2 bases from V and 7 bases from J; bases unmatched to any gene: 13. The CDR3 is 16 amino acids. The CDR3 loop reads CASSYGSGQLQFEAFF. The CDR3 nucleotides read TGTGCCAGCAGTTACGGCTCGGGACAGCTACAATTTGAAGCTTTCTTT.

This clonotype was counted ten times or more. The chain carries TRBV12-3 or TRBV12-4 and TRBJ2-5, with a possible D match to TRBD1 (6 bases). Trimming removed 8 bases at V and 2 bases at J, with 12 bases between. This CDR3 spans 13 amino acids. CDR3 DNA: TGTGCCAGCGCCGAGACAGGTCAAGAGACCCAGTACTTC. Protein sequence: CASAETGQETQYF.

Many counts were recorded for this clonotype. The V and J genes are TRBV12-3 or TRBV12-4 and TRBJ2-5, with 7 bases that match TRBD1. Trimming took 6 bases from V and 8 from J; bases not matched to a gene: 9. This CDR3 has 13 amino acids. The CDR3 spells CASSPTRGGTQYF. The CDR3, as DNA: TGTGCCAGCAGCCCTACTCGAGGGGGCACCCAGTACTTC.

The chain combines TRBV13 with TRBJ2-7; 12 nucleotides agree with TRBD2. Trimming cost V 4 bases and J 3 bases; bases outside gene matches: 1. CDR3 length: 14 residues. Germline V gives CDR1 PRHDT, CDR2 FYEKMQ (reference sequence). The CDR3 is CASSWTSGNYEQYF. For the CDR3, the DNA is TGTGCCAGCAGCTGGACTAGCGGGAACTACGAGCAGTACTTC.

This clonotype came up many times. The chain links TRBV28 to TRBJ1-2; 7 positions match TRBD1. Germline CDR1 reads MDHEN; CDR2 reads SYDVKM. V lost 5 bases, J lost 4 bases, and 13 bases stayed unmatched. The CDR3 covers 16 residues. CDR3 DNA sequence: TGTGCCAGCAGTCCCCAATCGACAGGGAGGGGCTATGGCTACACCTTC. It is translated as CASSPQSTGRGYGYTF.

This clonotype was recorded at least ten times. The chain links TRBV5-1 to TRBJ2-4; TRBD2 agrees at 8 bases. Unmatched junction bases numbered 19, after V lost 4 bases and J lost 10 bases. The CDR3 runs to 17 residues. Germline V gene lookup returns CDR1 SGHRS and CDR2 YFSETQ. CDR3 protein: CASSPRFGAGVEWIQYF. In DNA, the CDR3 is TGCGCCAGCAGCCCCCGTTTTGGAGCGGGAGTTGAGTGGATTCAGTACTTC.

V and J are TRBV27 and TRBJ1-1; D gene unclear. The CDR3 is 14 amino acids. V was shortened by 6 bases and J by 1 base, with 12 bases between the two germline ends. Germline values: CDR1 MNHEY, CDR2 SMNVEV (reference sequence). This CDR3 is CASRDRLANTEAFF. CDR3 DNA sequence: TGTGCCAGCAGGGACCGCCTGGCGAACACTGAAGCTTTCTTT.

The chain carries TRBV4-1 and TRBJ2-2; D possibly corresponds to TRBD2 (7 bases). V lost 0 bases and J 6 bases, leaving 8 bases between the germline ends. Germline assignment: CDR1 MGHRA and CDR2 YSYEKL. The CDR3 is 14 amino acids. The CDR3 region is CASSQEGGPGELFF. CDR3 nucleotides: TGCGCCAGCAGCCAAGAGGGGGGGCCCGGGGAGCTGTTTTTT.

This clonotype was found many times. The gene calls are TRBV12-3 or TRBV12-4 and TRBJ2-7, with D perhaps assigned TRBD1 or TRBD2 (5 bases each). V was cut by 1 base and J by 4 bases, with 11 bases left in between. The CDR3 consists of 14 residues. DNA of the CDR3: TGTGCCAGCAGTTTAGTGGGACCGAGTTACGAGCAGTACTTC. This codes for CASSLVGPSYEQYF.

A few counts support this clonotype. CDR3 loop: CASSQDVGNSNQPQHF. Written as DNA, the CDR3 is TGTGCCAGCAGCCAAGATGTAGGGAATAGCAATCAGCCCCAGCATTTT. The V call is TRBV4-2, the J call TRBJ1-5; D is unclear. The V end lost 0 bases, the J end lost 0 bases, and 9 bases lay between the germline ends. The length of the CDR3 is 16 residues. Germline CDR1 and CDR2: LGHNA and YNFKEQ.

This clonotype came up many times. This chain joins TRBV19 and TRBJ2-7, with D perhaps matching TRBD2 (6 bases). CDR1 is LNHDA and CDR2 is SQIVND in the germline V gene (reference sequence). Trimming left V 4 bases short and J 2 bases short, with 9 bases between. The CDR3 spans 13 residues. Here the CDR3 DNA reads TGTGCCAGTAGTACTAGCGAGACCTACGAGCAGTACTTC. It encodes CASSTSETYEQYF. The full variable domain, rest sourced from reference TRBV19 and TRBJ2-7, is DGGITQSPKYLFRKEGQNVTLSCEQNLNHDAMYWYRQDPGQGLRLIYYSQIVNDFQKGDIAEGYSVSREKKESFPLTVTSAQKNPTAFYLCASSTSETYEQYFGPGTRLTVT.

This clonotype has ten or more counts. The chain links TRBV20-1 to TRBJ1-5; 8 bases are shared with TRBD1. V trimming: 6 bases; J trimming: 4 bases; junction bases outside the gene matches: 5. CDR1 and CDR2 (germline): DFQATT, SNEGSKA (reference sequence). This CDR3 contains 13 residues. CDR3 nucleotide sequence: TGCAGTGCCGACAGGGGAGGGAATCAGCCCCAGCATTTT. Encoded protein: CSADRGGNQPQHF.

This clonotype was found many times. This chain links TRBV12-3 or TRBV12-4 with TRBJ1-1; 7 nucleotides line up with TRBD1. The ends lost 6 bases at V and 3 bases at J; junction bases unmatched: 7. The CDR3 spans 14 residues. The CDR3 nucleotides read TGTGCCAGCAGAAAGGGGGCTTTGGACACTGAAGCTTTCTTT. Translation gives CASRKGALDTEAFF.

This clonotype was counted only a few times. This chain connects TRBV4-1 to TRBJ1-5, with D tentatively TRBD1 (5 bases). CDR1 and CDR2 from the germline V gene are MGHRA and YSYEKL. This CDR3 has 17 amino acids. V lost 0 bases and J lost 3, with 15 bases in between. The CDR3 loop reads CASSQDGPGPLNQPQHF. The CDR3 DNA is TGCGCCAGCAGCCAAGATGGTCCGGGGCCTCTCAATCAGCCCCAGCATTTT.

A note on this clonotype: Germline and junction disagree at one end, which may indicate a read error. V is TRBV12-3 or TRBV12-4 and J is TRBJ2-4, with D possibly matching TRBD1 (5 bases). The CDR3 is 15 residues long. CDR3 nucleotide sequence: TGTGCCAGCATGATTACAGGCGTAGCCAAAAACATTAAGTACTTC. Translation gives CASMITGVAKNIKYF.